The 31 T cell receptor beta chains listed next were all sequenced from one sample in a study of T-cell reconstitution after alpha-beta-depleted transplantation in children. Construction of the TCRbeta library involved unique molecular identifiers. TCRdb called the PCR reads again in MiXCR, with one record for every CDR3 protein. Among approximately 630,000 distinct CDR3 sequences, roughly 14% were seen once, and the ten largest hold about 0.77%. The source material was PBMCs, sampled before TCRalphabeta/CD19-depleted stem cell transplant. The receptors were sampled from a girl aged 2 to 9 with congenital amegakaryocytic thrombocytopenia, due to receive a stem cell transplant.

This clonotype was detected many times. This rearrangement joins TRBV5-1 to TRBJ2-1; 11 bases align to TRBD2. Germline-derived CDR1 and CDR2 are SGHRS and YFSETQ. The CDR3 length is 18 residues. V trimming: 2 bases; J trimming: 4 bases; junction bases outside the gene matches: 11. Here the CDR3 reads CASSFYRTSGRDYNEQFF. The DNA of the CDR3 is TGCGCCAGCAGCTTCTACCGGACTAGCGGGCGCGATTACAATGAGCAGTTCTTC.

This clonotype appeared many times. The rearrangement joins TRBV20-1 to TRBJ1-5, with a weak D call TRBD1 (5 bases). CDR3 size: 16 residues. Trimming shortened V by 0 bases and J by 5 bases, and 17 bases separated the two germline ends. Germline CDR1 reads DFQATT; CDR2 reads SNEGSKA (reference sequence). Here the CDR3 DNA reads TGCAGTGCTAGAGACAGAATTTCAGGGTTTTATCAGCCCCAGCATTTT. This encodes CSARDRISGFYQPQHF.

The sample holds a few counts of this clonotype. The chain uses TRBV20-1 and TRBJ2-7; D is unresolved. Looked up from germline, CDR1 is DFQATT and CDR2 is SNEGSKA (reference sequence). The CDR3 runs 14 residues. Trimming removed 5 bases at V and 0 bases at J, with 14 bases between. CDR3 protein: CSAWSELSSYEQYF. In DNA form, the CDR3 reads TGCAGTGCTTGGAGCGAACTCAGCTCCTACGAGCAGTACTTC.

This clonotype was seen a handful of times. The chain is built from TRBV30 and TRBJ1-5; no definite D call. Germline V lookup: CDR1 GTSNPN, CDR2 SVGIG (reference sequence). Deletions cut 3 bases from V and 5 bases from J, with 14 bases between. CDR3 length: 14 amino acids. This CDR3 reads CAWRPLGEDQPQHF. In DNA form, the CDR3 reads TGTGCCTGGAGGCCCCTCGGGGAGGATCAGCCCCAGCATTTT.

This clonotype was counted many times. The chain is built from TRBV29-1 and TRBJ2-3; possible D gene TRBD1, 5 bases. Per the germline V gene, CDR1 is SQVTM and CDR2 is ANQGSEA. Trimming shortened V by 2 bases and J by 0 bases, and 15 bases separated the two germline ends. This CDR3 comprises 16 residues. CDR3 protein: CSVEFRQGRSTDTQYF. CDR3 DNA: TGCAGCGTTGAATTCCGCCAGGGTCGTAGCACAGATACGCAGTATTTT.

This clonotype was counted at least ten times. V gene TRBV5-1 combines with J gene TRBJ2-1; 10 nucleotides agree with TRBD2. V lost 0 bases and J lost 2; bases outside the gene matches: 5. The CDR3 length is 17 residues. Per germline, CDR1 SGHRS and CDR2 YFSETQ. DNA for the CDR3: TGCGCCAGCAGCTTGGCTGGAAGCGGGAGGGCCTACAATGAGCAGTTCTTC. Translating gives CASSLAGSGRAYNEQFF.

This clonotype was seen more than once but under ten times. This chain connects TRBV10-2 to TRBJ1-1; 11 bases align to TRBD1. With V trimmed by 10 bases and J by 2 bases, 15 bases remained unmatched. Germline V gives CDR1 WSHSY, CDR2 SAAADI. This CDR3 has 17 residues. CDR3 protein: CATRPRTGGVGNTEAFF. Written as DNA, the CDR3 is TGCGCCACGAGACCCCGGACAGGGGGCGTGGGTAACACTGAAGCTTTCTTT.

The V gene is TRBV5-1, the J gene TRBJ2-1; no definite D call. Germline V CDR1 and CDR2: SGHRS, YFSETQ. The CDR3 length is 13 residues. V lost 4 bases and J 9 bases, leaving 14 bases between the germline ends. CDR3 nucleotides: TGCGCCAGCAGCGTCCTTAGTGGGCGTGAGCAGTTCTTC. Translation gives CASSVLSGREQFF. Full variable domain (outside the CDR3, taken from reference TRBV5-1 and TRBJ2-1): KAGVTQTPRYLIKTRGQQVTLSCSPISGHRSVSWYQQTPGQGLQFLFEYFSETQRNKGNFPGRFSGRQFSNSRSEMNVSTLELGDSALYLCASSVLSGREQFFGPGTRLTVL.

The sample holds many counts of this clonotype. The gene calls are TRBV20-1 and TRBJ1-2; D not certain. This CDR3 contains 12 residues. Germline values: CDR1 DFQATT, CDR2 SNEGSKA (reference sequence). Trimming removed 5 bases at V and 9 bases at J, with 16 bases between. DNA of the CDR3: TGCAGTGCTCCCTTTTTAGGATGGAGCTACACCTTC. It is translated as CSAPFLGWSYTF.

Ten or more counts support this clonotype. The J gene is TRBJ2-3, the V gene TRBV28, with TRBD2 as a possible D gene (7 bases). This CDR3 contains 15 residues. V was trimmed by 5 bases and J by 6 bases, leaving 18 bases between them. Germline CDR1 MDHEN, CDR2 SYDVKM. The CDR3 nucleotides are TGTGCCAGCAGTAGGACTAGTAAAGGGGGGGATACGCAGTATTTT. It yields the protein CASSRTSKGGDTQYF.

This clonotype has a count of ten or more. The V and J genes are TRBV12-3 or TRBV12-4 and TRBJ2-2; D possibly matches TRBD1 or TRBD2 (5 bases each). This CDR3 contains 15 residues. The germline V and J ends were trimmed by 7 bases and 3 bases, with 15 bases remaining between them. The CDR3 is CASTPGRRYTGELFF. The CDR3 DNA reads TGTGCCAGCACCCCGGGGCGGAGATACACCGGGGAGCTGTTTTTT.

V usage is TRBV10-3 and J usage is TRBJ2-5; no clear D. V was pared by 0 bases and J by 5 bases, with 10 bases between. Germline V CDR1 and CDR2: ENHRY, SYGVKD. CDR3 length: 14 amino acids. The CDR3 here is CAISESSTPETQYF. In DNA, the CDR3 is TGTGCCATCAGTGAGTCGTCTACCCCTGAGACCCAGTACTTC.

This rearrangement joins TRBV12-3 or TRBV12-4 to TRBJ1-4; D ambiguous. V gave up 4 bases and J gave up 6 bases, with 3 bases separating them. The CDR3 consists of 11 residues. CDR3 in amino acids: CASSCDEKLFF. The CDR3 region has the DNA TGTGCCAGCAGTTGCGATGAAAAACTGTTTTTT.

In this sample, this clonotype turned up a few times. V is TRBV7-3 and J is TRBJ2-3, with 8 bases fitting TRBD2. The CDR3 covers 21 residues. The V and J ends lost 1 base and 0 bases, in that order; junction bases with no gene match: 18. The germline V gene has CDR1 SGHTA and CDR2 FQGTGA. The CDR3 DNA reads TGTGCCAGCAGCTTAAACTTAGGCCCCCCGGTGGCTAGCGGGAGCACAGATACGCAGTATTTT. Translated: CASSLNLGPPVASGSTDTQYF.

This clonotype came up a few times. The genes are TRBV30 and TRBJ2-6, with D hard to call. This CDR3 is 17 amino acids long. The V and J ends lost 3 bases and 0 bases respectively, with 15 bases between them. The germline V gene has CDR1 GTSNPN and CDR2 SVGIG (reference sequence). The CDR3 nucleotides read TGTGCCTGGAGCCGATCAAGGCCCCGCTCTGGGGCCAACGTCCTGACTTTC. This encodes CAWSRSRPRSGANVLTF. Looking up the rest from reference TRBV30 and TRBJ2-6 gives the full variable domain: SQTIHQWPATLVQPVGSPLSLECTVEGTSNPNLYWYRQAAGRGLQLLFYSVGIGQISSEVPQNLSASRPQDRQFILSSKKLLLSDSGFYLCAWSRSRPRSGANVLTFGAGSRLTVL.

This clonotype has more than one count but fewer than ten. The DNA for the CDR3 is TGCAGTGCGTCCATGGCAGGGATAAACACTGAAGCTTTCTTT. Translating it yields CSASMAGINTEAFF. The chain recombines TRBV20-1 with TRBJ1-1, with a possible D match to TRBD1 (5 bases). The CDR3 covers 14 residues. The V end was cut by 6 bases, the J end by 2 bases, with 16 bases between. Germline assignment: CDR1 DFQATT and CDR2 SNEGSKA (reference sequence).

The chain has TRBV20-1 and TRBJ2-1, with 7 positions matching TRBD1. V lost 0 bases and J lost 1; bases outside the gene matches: 6. Per germline, CDR1 DFQATT and CDR2 SNEGSKA (reference sequence). The CDR3 consists of 16 residues. CDR3 amino acids: CSARDPGTESYNEQFF. The DNA of the CDR3 is TGCAGTGCTAGAGATCCGGGGACAGAGTCCTACAATGAGCAGTTCTTC.

This clonotype was seen repeatedly, ten times or more. An end of the junction differs from the germline gene, which may be a read error. This chain joins TRBV2 and TRBJ2-2; D may match TRBD1 or TRBD2 (5 bases each). CDR1 SNHLY and CDR2 FYNNEI come from the germline V gene. This CDR3 has 14 amino acids. The DNA for the CDR3 is TGTGCCAGCACCGGGACCTCGAACTCCGGGGAGCTGTTTTTT. Translating it yields CASTGTSNSGELFF.

The chain combines TRBV29-1 with TRBJ2-3; possibly TRBD1 for D (5 bases). This CDR3 is 13 amino acids long. V dropped 8 bases and J dropped 4 bases, with 16 bases sitting between them. Germline V lookup: CDR1 SQVTM, CDR2 ANQGSEA. CDR3 region: CSSAFLGADTQYF. The CDR3 DNA follows: TGCAGCTCTGCGTTTTTAGGGGCAGATACGCAGTATTTT.

This clonotype was picked up a small number of times. The V gene is TRBV12-3 or TRBV12-4, the J gene TRBJ2-7; maybe TRBD2 (6 bases). V lost 10 bases and J lost 6, with 19 bases in between. The CDR3 totals 13 residues. CDR3 DNA sequence: TGTGCCACTACTAGCTTGGTGGGGGGCGAGCAGTACTTC. This encodes CATTSLVGGEQYF.

The chain carries TRBV7-3 and TRBJ2-1; perhaps TRBD2 as D (6 bases). There are 15 residues in the CDR3. Deletions cut 5 bases from V and 2 bases from J, with 13 bases between. CDR1 SGHTA and CDR2 FQGTGA come from the germline V gene. CDR3 sequence (DNA): TGTGCCAGCAGCCGATCGACGGGAGCCTACAATGAGCAGTTCTTC. This gives the protein CASSRSTGAYNEQFF.

The genes are TRBV5-5 and TRBJ2-1; 13 nucleotides align to TRBD2. This CDR3 is 16 amino acids long. CDR1 is SGHKS and CDR2 is YYEKEE in the germline V gene (reference sequence). Trimming at V came to 4 bases and at J to 9 bases, leaving 10 bases not matched to a gene. The CDR3 sequence is CASSLSGLAGRSEQFF. The CDR3 coding sequence is TGTGCCAGCAGCCTGTCGGGACTAGCGGGAAGAAGTGAGCAGTTCTTC.

This clonotype showed up many times. This chain connects TRBV15 to TRBJ1-5; D unresolved. Germline V gives CDR1 LNHNV, CDR2 YYDKDF (reference sequence). Trimming took 5 bases from V and 4 from J, leaving 12 bases between them. The CDR3 is made up of 14 amino acids. In DNA form, the CDR3 reads TGTGCCACCAGCTTGTTCGGCGGGAATCAGCCCCAGCATTTT. Its translation: CATSLFGGNQPQHF.

In this sample, this clonotype turned up many times. This chain joins TRBV29-1 and TRBJ1-2, with D tentatively TRBD1 (6 bases). The CDR3 has 16 residues. CDR1 is SQVTM, CDR2 ANQGSEA, per germline. V lost 3 bases and J 3 bases, leaving 20 bases between the germline ends. The CDR3 DNA follows: TGCAGCGTTGAGTTCCCTATCATGTGGACAGACTATGGCTACACCTTC. Protein product: CSVEFPIMWTDYGYTF.

This clonotype was counted many times. This chain joins TRBV20-1 and TRBJ1-2; unclear D gene. In germline, CDR1 is DFQATT, CDR2 SNEGSKA (reference sequence). The CDR3 runs 13 residues. V gave up 3 bases and J gave up 5 bases, with 13 bases separating them. CDR3 nucleotide sequence: TGCAGTGCTAGGGCGGAAGTCTCGTATGGCTACACCTTC. This codes for CSARAEVSYGYTF.

This clonotype showed up many times. V gene TRBV12-3 or TRBV12-4 combines with J gene TRBJ2-1; perhaps TRBD2 as D (7 bases). Trimming left V 6 bases short and J 5 bases short, with 17 bases between. This CDR3 has 15 amino acids. For the CDR3, the DNA is TGTGCCAGCAGAGCCATGGGGGGGCACGACAATGAGCAGTTCTTC. It specifies CASRAMGGHDNEQFF.

This clonotype was seen only a few times. The V and J genes are TRBV12-3 or TRBV12-4 and TRBJ2-5; 8 nucleotides line up with TRBD2. This CDR3 has 16 amino acids. V lost 0 bases, J lost 1 base, and 4 bases stayed unmatched. CDR3 residues: CASSLAWGLGQETQYF. The CDR3 coding sequence is TGTGCCAGCAGTTTAGCTTGGGGACTAGGCCAAGAGACCCAGTACTTC.

The rearrangement joins TRBV5-1 to TRBJ2-1, with D perhaps TRBD2 (6 bases). CDR1 and CDR2 (germline): SGHRS, YFSETQ. This CDR3 region has 16 residues. Deletions cut 2 bases from V and 5 bases from J, with 17 bases between. This CDR3 reads CASSLLARKGHNEQFF. Written as DNA, the CDR3 is TGCGCCAGCAGCTTACTAGCCCGTAAGGGGCACAATGAGCAGTTCTTC.

This clonotype was recorded many times. This chain uses TRBV20-1 with TRBJ1-1; D remains ambiguous. Trimming took 1 base from V and 7 from J, leaving 13 bases between them. CDR3 length: 13 residues. Germline loops: CDR1 DFQATT, CDR2 SNEGSKA (reference sequence). In DNA form, the CDR3 reads TGCAGTGCTAGAGGTGGGCGCGGGTATGAAGCTTTCTTT. It encodes CSARGGRGYEAFF.

This clonotype was seen at least ten times. The chain recombines TRBV20-1 with TRBJ1-3, with D hard to call. There are 14 residues in the CDR3. Germline loops: CDR1 DFQATT, CDR2 SNEGSKA (reference sequence). V shed 0 bases and J shed 7 bases, with 13 bases lying between them. The CDR3 loop is CSAREDRVGNTIYF. The CDR3 nucleotides read TGCAGTGCTAGAGAGGATCGGGTCGGGAACACCATATATTTT.

The rearrangement joins TRBV7-3 to TRBJ2-1, with 14 positions matching TRBD2. The CDR3 has 19 residues. Germline loops: CDR1 SGHTA, CDR2 FQGTGA. The junction had 14 bases not matched to a gene; V was cut back by 2 bases and J by 8 bases. The CDR3 DNA follows: TGTGCCAGCAGCTTAGGGACTAGCGGGAGATGGGGTTCTAGGGATGAGCAGTTCTTC. Translating it yields CASSLGTSGRWGSRDEQFF.